This T cell receptor (beta chain) appears in the sequencing data of a study of a mutant IDH1 vaccine in newly diagnosed glioma. Time point given: week 47, end of study. Every vaccine dose comprised 300 ug of mutant IDH1 20-mer peptide plus topical imiquimod. A remark on this clone: The antigen is not known.

Using immunoSEQ multiplex PCR, the repertoire was profiled, and TCRdb retains in-frame clones only, with some absent. Of about 56,000 clones in the sample, roughly 80% were seen once. The TCR was taken from a man in his forties or fifties with glioma. Sequencing was performed on PBMCs, taken from a glioma patient whose treatment included an IDH1 peptide vaccine.

This CDR3 reads CASSEEGNRHYGYTF. In DNA, the CDR3 is TGTGCCAGCAGTGAGGAAGGGAACAGGCACTATGGCTACACCTTC. This chain joins TRBV6-1 and TRBJ1-2; tentatively, D is TRBD1 (5 bases). In germline, CDR1 is MNHNS, CDR2 SASEGT. V gave up 3 bases and J gave up 3 bases, with 14 bases separating them. The CDR3 spans 15 residues.